The 32 T cell receptor beta chains presented below share a single source sample, sequenced in a study of T cells in Graves' hyperthyroidism and ophthalmopathy. RNA transcripts gave rise to amplified TCR beta CDR3 regions. Using the HTBI primer set, a first-round RT-PCR was run on the TCR CDR3. TCRdb re-analysed the multiplex PCR reads in MiXCR, keeping a single row per CDR3 protein. The data show about 590,000 distinct CDR3 sequences, with approximately 14% seen just once and under 7.5% held by the top ten. The sequenced sample was blood. The receptors were sampled from a woman under 40 with Graves' hyperthyroidism.

The chain combines TRBV6-2 or TRBV6-3 with TRBJ2-7, with D perhaps being TRBD1 or TRBD2 (5 bases each). Germline V gene sequence: CDR1 MNHEY, CDR2 SVGEGT. Trimming cost V 6 bases and J 3 bases, with 21 bases left between them. The CDR3 sequence is 16 residues long. CDR3 DNA: TGTGCCAGCAGAGCGGAATTGGGACCCATATTCTACGAGCAGTACTTC. It translates to CASRAELGPIFYEQYF.

V usage is TRBV29-1 and J usage is TRBJ2-2; no reliable D call. The CDR3 runs 13 residues. Germline V gene sequence: CDR1 SQVTM, CDR2 ANQGSEA. V lost 4 bases, J lost 4 bases, and 10 bases lay in between. This chain's CDR3 is CSVALGPTGELFF. CDR3 DNA: TGCAGCGTTGCCCTAGGACCCACCGGGGAGCTGTTTTTT.

This clonotype appeared many times. This chain joins TRBV20-1 and TRBJ2-1, with unresolved D. This CDR3 has 13 amino acids. Trimming left V 6 bases short and J 4 bases short, with 13 bases between. The germline gives CDR1 DFQATT, CDR2 SNEGSKA (reference sequence). The CDR3 protein is CSARWVDYNEQFF. CDR3 nucleotide sequence: TGCAGTGCCCGGTGGGTGGATTACAATGAGCAGTTCTTC.

This clonotype was seen a handful of times. The V and J genes are TRBV4-2 and TRBJ2-3; 12 positions match TRBD2. The CDR3 extends over 17 amino acids. Germline V CDR1 and CDR2: LGHNA, YNFKEQ. V dropped 1 base and J dropped 5; count of bases not matched to a gene: 7. CDR3 sequence (DNA): TGTGCCAGCAGCCAAGCCGGACTAGCGGGGTGGGGAGATACGCAGTATTTT. Its protein is CASSQAGLAGWGDTQYF.

This clonotype came up a few times. The chain links TRBV29-1 to TRBJ1-2; 7 bases line up with TRBD1. This CDR3 is 13 amino acids long. V gave up 8 bases and J gave up 3 bases; unmatched junction bases: 9. CDR1 SQVTM and CDR2 ANQGSEA come from the germline V gene. CDR3 DNA: TGCAGCACACGAGGGGGCATGGACTATGGCTACACCTTC. Translating it yields CSTRGGMDYGYTF. Using reference TRBV29-1 and TRBJ1-2 for the parts outside the CDR3, the full variable domain is SAVISQKPSRDICQRGTSLTIQCQVDSQVTMMFWYRQQPGQSLTLIATANQGSEATYESGFVIDKFPISRPNLTFSTLTVSNMSPEDSSIYLCSTRGGMDYGYTFGSGTRLTVV.

This clonotype occurred many times. The chain recombines TRBV30 with TRBJ2-3; possible D gene TRBD2, 6 bases. This CDR3 contains 13 residues. V lost 1 base and J lost 8, with 13 bases in between. Germline values: CDR1 GTSNPN, CDR2 SVGIG (reference sequence). DNA of the CDR3: TGTGCCTGGAGTGCCAGACTAGTCGGTACGCAGTATTTT. Protein: CAWSARLVGTQYF.

The count of this clonotype is one. V is TRBV15 and J is TRBJ2-2; D remains ambiguous. Germline CDR1 is LNHNV and CDR2 is YYDKDF (reference sequence). The CDR3 has 14 amino acids. Trimming removed 7 bases at V and 6 bases at J, with 15 bases between. The CDR3 DNA follows: TGTGCCACCACCAAACCAGGATCACCCGGGGAGCTGTTTTTT. This encodes CATTKPGSPGELFF.

Only a few counts were recorded for this clonotype. The gene calls are TRBV5-6 and TRBJ2-7, with D perhaps TRBD2 (5 bases). The V gene lost 2 bases and the J gene lost 0 bases, with 12 bases spanning the gap. This CDR3 spans 15 amino acids. Germline CDR1 and CDR2: SGHDT and YYEEEE. The chain's CDR3 is CASSLVATSSYEQYF. The CDR3 DNA sequence: TGTGCCAGCAGCTTAGTAGCGACCAGCTCCTACGAGCAGTACTTC.

The rearrangement joins TRBV7-4 to TRBJ2-7; possibly TRBD2 for D (7 bases). From germline, CDR1 is SGHVT and CDR2 SQSDAQ. The CDR3 has 15 amino acids. Trimming cost V 5 bases and J 0 bases, with 14 bases left between them. The CDR3, as DNA: TGTGCCAGCAGCCGGGGGGCCCAAGCCTCCTACGAGCAGTACTTC. Protein sequence: CASSRGAQASYEQYF. Complete variable domain (other parts from reference TRBV7-4 and TRBJ2-7): GAGVSQSPRYKVAKRGRDVALRCDSISGHVTLYWYRQTLGQGSEVLTYSQSDAQRDKSGRPSGRFSAERPERSVSTLKIQRTEQGDSAVYLCASSRGAQASYEQYFGPGTRLTVT.

This clonotype was observed at least ten times. The chain recombines TRBV3-1 with TRBJ2-7; the D gene is possibly TRBD2 (7 bases). The CDR3 sequence is 15 residues long. Germline V CDR1 and CDR2: LGHDT, YNNKEL (reference sequence). The V end was cut by 5 bases, the J end by 2 bases, with 16 bases between. The chain's CDR3 is CASSYRGGGAYEQYF. CDR3 sequence (DNA): TGTGCCAGCAGCTACCGAGGGGGAGGGGCCTACGAGCAGTACTTC.

This clonotype showed up many times. The chain carries TRBV20-1 and TRBJ2-7, with 7 bases that match TRBD1. Germline V gene sequence: CDR1 DFQATT, CDR2 SNEGSKA (reference sequence). V shed 3 bases, J shed 0 bases, and the junction held 8 bases outside the gene matches. This CDR3 contains 15 residues. This CDR3 is CSARITGDLSYEQYF. Here the CDR3 DNA reads TGCAGTGCTAGGATTACAGGGGACCTCTCCTACGAGCAGTACTTC.

At least ten counts were recorded for this clonotype. The chain links TRBV20-1 to TRBJ1-5, with 10 bases lining up with TRBD1. Germline trimming cut 0 bases from V and 6 bases from J; bases unmatched to any gene: 8. Germline CDR1 DFQATT, CDR2 SNEGSKA (reference sequence). The CDR3 length is 16 residues. This CDR3 reads CSARDQGTGERQPQHF. Written as DNA, the CDR3 is TGCAGTGCTAGAGATCAGGGGACAGGGGAGCGTCAGCCCCAGCATTTT.

As regards this clonotype: This may stem from a read error, because a much larger clone lies one nucleotide away. Likely a read error: the CDR3 ends without its conserved phenylalanine or tryptophan. The chain is built from TRBV5-1 and TRBJ1-5; weak D call: TRBD1 (5 bases). This CDR3 has 16 amino acids. Germline V gene lookup returns CDR1 SGHRS and CDR2 YFSETQ. Trimming removed 5 bases at V and 1 base at J, with 16 bases between. This CDR3 is CASSYAPGDSNQPQHL. In DNA, the CDR3 is TGCGCCAGCAGTTACGCCCCCGGGGACAGCAATCAGCCCCAGCATCTT.

This clonotype was picked up many times. At one end, the junction sequence differs from germline, possibly due to a read error. The chain has TRBV12-5 and TRBJ2-1; D is perhaps TRBD2 (5 bases). The CDR3 is 16 amino acids. The V gene's germline CDR1 is LGHNT and CDR2 FRNRAP. CDR3 DNA sequence: TGTGCTAGTGGTTCCCTAGCACCGAGCTCCTACAATGAGCAATTCTTC. This encodes CASGSLAPSSYNEQFF.

Ten or more counts support this clonotype. CDR3 DNA: TGTGCCAGCAGCCCTGACAGGGGGGAAGAGGTACTTCACACCTACGAGCAGTACTTC. Its translation: CASSPDRGEEVLHTYEQYF. The chain carries TRBV7-3 and TRBJ2-7, with TRBD1 matching over 9 bases. The CDR3 extends over 19 amino acids. Per the germline V gene, CDR1 is SGHTA and CDR2 is FQGTGA. The junction had 19 bases not matched to a gene; V was cut back by 5 bases and J by 2 bases.

This clonotype has ten or more counts. The rearrangement links TRBV2 to TRBJ2-7; D call uncertain. CDR3 length: 14 residues. Germline-derived CDR1 and CDR2 are SNHLY and FYNNEI. V was shortened by 2 bases and J by 5 bases, with 13 bases between the two germline ends. The DNA of the CDR3 is TGTGCCAGCAGTGAATCGGACCTGCCCGACGAGCAGTACTTC. Encoded protein: CASSESDLPDEQYF.

In the case of this clonotype: A clone one base away is much larger, so this may be a read error. The chain links TRBV7-9 to TRBJ2-7; TRBD2 is a possible D gene (5 bases). The germline gives CDR1 SEHNR, CDR2 FQNEAQ (reference sequence). This CDR3 spans 14 amino acids. The germline V and J ends were trimmed by 4 bases and 5 bases, with 15 bases remaining between them. In DNA, the CDR3 is TGTGCCAGCAGCTCAAGCAGAGAGGGCAACGAGCAGTACTTC. The encoded protein is CASSSSREGNEQYF.

The table lists this clonotype with many counts. This chain links TRBV20-1 with TRBJ2-1; 8 bases line up with TRBD2. Germline-derived CDR1 and CDR2 are DFQATT and SNEGSKA (reference sequence). Losses at the gene ends were 3 bases for V and 0 bases for J; bases not matched to a gene: 4. This CDR3 comprises 15 residues. CDR3 nucleotide sequence: TGCAGTGCTAGCAGCCTAGCGGGCTCCTACAATGAGCAGTTCTTC. This gives the protein CSASSLAGSYNEQFF.

This clonotype was detected a few times. This chain uses TRBV6-1 with TRBJ2-7; maybe TRBD2 (6 bases). This CDR3 comprises 14 residues. Germline-derived CDR1 and CDR2 are MNHNS and SASEGT. The V gene lost 6 bases and the J gene lost 3 bases, with 15 bases spanning the gap. The CDR3 protein is CASSRDSLFYEQYF. CDR3 nucleotides: TGTGCCAGCAGCCGGGACTCCTTATTCTACGAGCAGTACTTC.

This clonotype has ten or more counts. The rearrangement links TRBV12-3 or TRBV12-4 to TRBJ2-2; D uncertain. The CDR3 extends over 18 amino acids. V lost 3 bases to trimming and J lost 2 bases, with 19 bases between them. This CDR3 reads CASSFGLDVWANTGELFF. CDR3 bases: TGTGCCAGCAGTTTTGGCCTAGACGTTTGGGCAAACACCGGGGAGCTGTTTTTT.

In its sample, this clonotype was seen many times. The chain employs TRBV20-1 and TRBJ2-7; D is uncertain. Trimming cost V 3 bases and J 4 bases, with 19 bases left between them. Per the germline V gene, CDR1 is DFQATT and CDR2 is SNEGSKA (reference sequence). The CDR3 runs to 15 residues. The CDR3 sequence: CSARAPAFLDYEQYF. In nucleotides, the CDR3 is TGCAGTGCTAGGGCTCCGGCTTTCTTGGATTACGAGCAGTACTTC.

The chain couples TRBV18 to TRBJ2-7; 11 bases are shared with TRBD1. The CDR3 runs 16 residues. Germline CDR1 reads KGHSH; CDR2 reads LQKENI. After removal of 6 bases from V and 4 bases from J, the junction contained 11 bases not matched to a gene. The CDR3 nucleotides are TGTGCCAGCTCTCGACTTCCGGGACAGGGGGGATACGAGCAGTACTTC. It is translated as CASSRLPGQGGYEQYF. Supplemented by reference TRBV18 and TRBJ2-7, the full variable domain reads NAGVMQNPRHLVRRRGQEARLRCSPMKGHSHVYWYRQLPEEGLKFMVYLQKENIIDESGMPKERFSAEFPKEGPSILRIQQVVRGDSAAYFCASSRLPGQGGYEQYFGPGTRLTVT.

This clonotype was counted ten times or more. The chain employs TRBV2 and TRBJ1-2; D gene ambiguous. The CDR3 has 14 residues. The germline gives CDR1 SNHLY, CDR2 FYNNEI. Trimming removed 5 bases at V and 6 bases at J, with 16 bases between. The CDR3 here is CASSIQSGVHGYTF. The CDR3, as DNA: TGTGCCAGCAGTATACAGTCCGGGGTCCATGGCTACACCTTC.

This clonotype appeared many times. The rearrangement joins TRBV7-8 to TRBJ2-7, with D unresolved. CDR3 length equals 16 residues. V gave up 5 bases and J gave up 3 bases, with 20 bases separating them. Germline V gene lookup returns CDR1 SGHVS and CDR2 FQNEAQ. CDR3 in amino acids: CASSQHARRVIYEQYF. The CDR3 coding sequence is TGTGCCAGCAGCCAACACGCGCGGCGAGTGATCTACGAGCAGTACTTC.

The V and J genes are TRBV14 and TRBJ1-4; D is unclear. Germline V lookup: CDR1 SGHDN, CDR2 FVKESK. This CDR3 has 13 residues. The V end was cut by 3 bases, the J end by 3 bases, with 5 bases between. The CDR3 DNA reads TGTGCCAGCAGCCAGAAGCCTAATGAAAAACTGTTTTTT. Protein: CASSQKPNEKLFF.

The DNA of the CDR3 is TGTGCCAGCAGGGCCGACGGGGGCGGCTACACCTTC. It codes for CASRADGGGYTF. The chain couples TRBV9 to TRBJ1-2, with D perhaps TRBD1 (6 bases). This CDR3 has 12 residues. Trimming took off 5 bases at V and 8 bases at J, with 13 bases between the two ends. Germline CDR1 SGDLS, CDR2 YYNGEE.

This sequence joins TRBV20-1 and TRBJ1-5; D remains ambiguous. The germline V gene has CDR1 DFQATT and CDR2 SNEGSKA (reference sequence). CDR3 length: 13 residues. Trimming removed 6 bases from V and 5 bases from J, with 14 bases in between. DNA of the CDR3: TGCAGTGCGCGGAAGCCGGGAGATCAGCCCCAGCATTTT. Its protein product is CSARKPGDQPQHF.

This clonotype appeared many times. CDR3 in DNA: TGTGCCAGCAGCCGCGGGACTAGCGAATACAATGAGCAGTTCTTC. This translates into CASSRGTSEYNEQFF. This chain links TRBV3-1 with TRBJ2-1, with 10 bases matching TRBD2. J lost 4 bases, V lost 4 bases, and 4 bases had no gene match. Germline CDR1 reads LGHDT; CDR2 reads YNNKEL (reference sequence). The CDR3 extends over 15 amino acids.

The chain combines TRBV24-1 with TRBJ2-5, with 7 positions matching TRBD1. V shed 3 bases and J 1 base; nucleotides not matched to a gene: 4. Germline CDR1 reads KGHDR; CDR2 reads SFDVKD. The CDR3 is made up of 15 amino acids. The CDR3 reads CATSDPGQVQETQYF. The CDR3 DNA sequence: TGTGCCACCAGTGATCCCGGACAGGTCCAAGAGACCCAGTACTTC.

This clonotype occurred many times. The genes are TRBV10-3 and TRBJ2-1; no definite D call. Germline-derived CDR1 and CDR2 are ENHRY and SYGVKD. The CDR3 runs 11 residues. The V end lost 6 bases, the J end lost 8 bases, and 8 bases lay between the germline ends. The CDR3 here is CAIRQNDEQFF. CDR3 bases: TGTGCCATCAGGCAGAATGATGAGCAGTTCTTC.

In its sample, this clonotype was seen many times. The rearrangement uses TRBV5-5 and TRBJ2-7; TRBD1 matches at 8 bases. The V gene's germline CDR1 is SGHKS and CDR2 YYEKEE (reference sequence). The CDR3 runs 16 residues. Trimming removed 2 bases from V and 5 bases from J; junction bases left unmatched: 12. CDR3 DNA: TGTGCCAGCAGCTTTGACGGACAGGGCTGGGACGACGAGCAGTACTTC. Amino acid sequence: CASSFDGQGWDDEQYF.

This clonotype appeared a few times. The chain employs TRBV30 and TRBJ1-6, with D possibly being TRBD1 (5 bases). Trimming took 0 bases from V and 8 from J, leaving 11 bases between them. The CDR3 runs 14 residues. Germline CDR1 reads GTSNPN; CDR2 reads SVGIG (reference sequence). As DNA, the CDR3 is TGTGCCTGGAGTGTTGGGACGGAAGATTCACCCCTCCACTTT. Amino acid sequence: CAWSVGTEDSPLHF.